Each of the 5 T cell receptor beta chains below was sequenced from the same sample in a study of blood T cell repertoires in COVID-19. Here immunoSEQ multiplex PCR was the method, and the copy in TCRdb shows in-frame clones only, minus some. This table has fewer than 300,000 clones, roughly 89% appearing once. The sample comprised PBMCs or T cells enriched from blood (not recorded which). The receptor set was obtained from a man in his forties who had recovered from COVID-19.

The chain links TRBV2 to TRBJ1-5; maybe TRBD1 (5 bases). With 8 bases removed from V and 0 bases from J, the gap between germline ends came to 14 bases. The CDR3 length is 15 residues. The germline gives CDR1 SNHLY, CDR2 FYNNEI. The CDR3 sequence: CASELGGGSNQPQHF. The CDR3 DNA reads TGTGCCAGCGAACTAGGCGGGGGTAGCAATCAGCCCCAGCATTTT.

The V gene is TRBV7-3, the J gene TRBJ2-3; 9 nucleotides align to TRBD2. J was trimmed by 2 bases and V by 6 bases; bases with no gene match: 6. This CDR3 has 15 residues. Germline CDR1 and CDR2: SGHTA and FQGTGA. CDR3 coding DNA: TGTGCCAGCAGGCGGACTAGCGTATACACAGATACGCAGTATTTT. Encoded protein: CASRRTSVYTDTQYF. The variable domain in full, completed from reference TRBV7-3 and TRBJ2-3, reads GAGVSQTPSNKVTEKGKYVELRCDPISGHTALYWYRQSLGQGPEFLIYFQGTGAADDSGLPNDRFFAVRPEGSVSTLKIQRTERGDSAVYLCASRRTSVYTDTQYFGPGTRLTVL.

This chain links TRBV3-1 (or the pseudogene TRBV3-2) with TRBJ2-1, with D possibly being TRBD2 (5 bases). Germline lookup yields CDR1 LGHDT and CDR2 YNNKEL (reference sequence). V gave up 3 bases and J gave up 0 bases, with 12 bases separating them. The CDR3 extends over 16 amino acids. CDR3 region: CASSQILGLSYNEQFF. The CDR3 region has the DNA TGTGCCAGCAGCCAGATACTAGGACTCTCCTACAATGAGCAGTTCTTC.

The chain combines TRBV13 with TRBJ2-2, with 7 positions matching TRBD2. The length of the CDR3 is 16 residues. With 4 bases clipped from V and 0 bases from J, the junction kept 5 bases outside the gene matches. CDR1 and CDR2 from the germline V gene are PRHDT and FYEKMQ (reference sequence). In DNA, the CDR3 is TGTGCCAGCAGCTCAACAGCGGGGACGAACACCGGGGAGCTGTTTTTT. Its protein product is CASSSTAGTNTGELFF.

This sequence joins TRBV9 and TRBJ2-1; TRBD2 matches 8 bases. J was trimmed by 5 bases and V by 3 bases; bases with no gene match: 7. Germline V gives CDR1 SGDLS, CDR2 YYNGEE. This CDR3 has 15 residues. CDR3 amino acids: CASSEGGLENNEQFF. The CDR3 DNA reads TGTGCCAGCAGCGAGGGGGGACTAGAAAACAATGAGCAGTTCTTC.